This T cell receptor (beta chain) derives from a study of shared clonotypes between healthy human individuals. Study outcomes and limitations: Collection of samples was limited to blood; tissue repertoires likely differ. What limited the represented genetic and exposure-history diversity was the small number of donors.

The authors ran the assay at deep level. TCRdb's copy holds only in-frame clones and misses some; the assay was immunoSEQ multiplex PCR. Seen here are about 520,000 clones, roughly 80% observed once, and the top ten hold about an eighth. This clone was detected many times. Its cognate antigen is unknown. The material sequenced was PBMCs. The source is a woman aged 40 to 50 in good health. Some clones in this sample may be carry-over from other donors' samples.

The CDR3 loop reads CASSTTPRGPAAQPQHF. The CDR3, as DNA: TGTGCCAGCAGCACTACGCCCAGGGGCCCAGCGGCCCAGCCCCAGCATTTT. The chain links TRBV7-6 to TRBJ1-5, with D possibly matching TRBD1 (6 bases). The germline V gene has CDR1 SGHVS and CDR2 FNYEAQ. This CDR3 spans 17 amino acids. Trimming removed 5 bases at V and 7 bases at J, with 24 bases between. The full variable domain, completed using reference TRBV7-6 and TRBJ1-5, is GAGVSQSPRYKVTKRGQDVALRCDPISGHVSLYWYRQALGQGPEFLTYFNYEAQQDKSGLPNDRFSAERPEGSISTLTIQRTEQRDSAMYRCASSTTPRGPAAQPQHFGDGTRLSIL.